This T cell receptor beta chain was documented in a study of blood T cell repertoires in COVID-19. Study as a whole: There were acute and convalescent COVID-19 samples, and they came from the United States, Italy and Spain. T cells, B-cell-depleted T cells, or PBMCs provided the cDNA or gDNA that served as material.

This CDR3 comprises 16 residues. The germline V gene has CDR1 SGHRS and CDR2 YFSETQ. V lost 3 bases to trimming and J lost 8 bases, with 20 bases between them. Original methodology: Estimation of nucleated cell counts relied on the amplification of reference gene primers. The method was immunoSEQ multiplex PCR; TCRdb's version includes in-frame clones alone and lacks a portion of them. That table supplies the V and J calls and clone size; D and trimming were determined from the DNA. The data contain some 400,000 clones, 81% of them singletons. This clone was found once. Source material: peripheral blood. The origin of this receptor is a human donor with acute or convalescent COVID-19. The donor label of this sample is uncertain. This sequence joins TRBV5-1 and TRBJ1-4; no firm D call. The CDR3 is CASSSAGKSGQEKLFF. CDR3 coding DNA: TGCGCCAGCAGCTCGGCGGGCAAATCTGGCCAAGAAAAACTGTTTTTT.